Below, 13 T cell receptor beta chains from the same sample are listed, as sequenced in a study of cytomegalovirus exposure and HLA in healthy donors. The PCR had 60 Vbeta and 13 Jbeta primers. Here immunoSEQ multiplex PCR was the method, and the copy in TCRdb shows in-frame clones only, minus some. This table holds 90,000 to 120,000 clones, 82% found once. The sequencing input was PBMCs. The source of these receptors is a man aged 25-45 years in good health and CMV-seropositive.

This clone was observed a few times. V and J are TRBV2 and TRBJ2-7, with D hard to call. Per the germline V gene, CDR1 is SNHLY and CDR2 is FYNNEI. The V end lost 6 bases, the J end lost 0 bases, and 6 bases lay between the germline ends. The CDR3 loop spans 12 amino acids. Written as DNA, the CDR3 is TGTGCCAGCAGGCGGAGCTCCTACGAGCAGTACTTC. Translating it yields CASRRSSYEQYF.

V usage is TRBV11-2 and J usage is TRBJ2-1, with 16 nucleotides matching TRBD2. V lost 4 bases to trimming and J lost 6 bases; unmatched junction nucleotides: 12. The CDR3 is 19 residues long. Per the germline V gene, CDR1 is SGHAT and CDR2 is FQNNGV. The CDR3 DNA reads TGTGCCAGCAGCTCTTTCGGGACTAGCGGGGGGGCCTCTCCCAATGAGCAGTTCTTC. It is translated as CASSSFGTSGGASPNEQFF.

J is TRBJ1-4 and V is TRBV7-9, with 11 bases lining up with TRBD1. There are 19 residues in the CDR3. Germline-derived CDR1 and CDR2 are SEHNR and FQNEAQ (reference sequence). Trimming took 2 bases from V and 7 from J; bases not matched to a gene: 15. The CDR3 bases are TGTGCCAGCAGCTTAAACCCCCGGACAGGGGGCAAAGACAGTGAAAAACTGTTTTTT. Protein sequence: CASSLNPRTGGKDSEKLFF.

This clone occurred a few times. Other DNA sequences in the same sample also yield this CDR3. V and J are TRBV2 and TRBJ2-7; TRBD2 matches at 7 bases. This CDR3 contains 11 residues. Trimming removed 9 bases from V and 4 bases from J; junction bases left unmatched: 3. In germline, CDR1 is SNHLY, CDR2 FYNNEI. The CDR3 loop is CASTGGYEQYF. CDR3 in DNA: TGTGCCAGTACGGGGGGATACGAGCAGTACTTC.

The chain combines TRBV5-1 with TRBJ2-2, with D tentatively TRBD2 (6 bases). Germline CDR1 and CDR2: SGHRS and YFSETQ. The ends were cut back, 2 bases at V and 0 bases at J, with 8 bases in the middle. The CDR3 has 15 amino acids. The CDR3 protein is CASSFSGANTGELFF. The CDR3 DNA sequence: TGCGCCAGCAGCTTTAGCGGAGCGAACACCGGGGAGCTGTTTTTT.

The chain uses TRBV19 and TRBJ1-2; TRBD1 aligns across 10 bases. This CDR3 has 14 residues. Trimming at V came to 4 bases and at J to 7 bases, leaving 6 bases not matched to a gene. CDR1 and CDR2 from the germline V gene are LNHDA and SQIVND (reference sequence). The CDR3 reads CASSRQTGGVGYTF. The CDR3 nucleotides are TGTGCCAGTAGTAGGCAGACAGGGGGCGTTGGCTACACCTTC.

This rearrangement joins TRBV9 to TRBJ1-2, with 10 bases that match TRBD1. Trimming took 3 bases from V and 6 from J; bases not matched to a gene: 17. Germline loops: CDR1 SGDLS, CDR2 YYNGEE. The CDR3 runs to 18 residues. In nucleotides, the CDR3 is TGTGCCAGCAGCGGGGGACAGGGGCCATCGATTCCCTTGAATGGCTACACCTTC. It translates to CASSGGQGPSIPLNGYTF. The variable domain in full, completed from reference TRBV9 and TRBJ1-2, reads DSGVTQTPKHLITATGQRVTLRCSPRSGDLSVYWYQQSLDQGLQFLIQYYNGEERAKGNILERFSAQQFPDLHSELNLSSLELGDSALYFCASSGGQGPSIPLNGYTFGSGTRLTVV.

The chain is built from TRBV7-9 and TRBJ2-1; the match to TRBD1 covers 10 bases. Germline V gene data show CDR1 as SEHNR and CDR2 as FQNEAQ (reference sequence). V shed 0 bases, J shed 10 bases, and the junction held 3 bases outside the gene matches. CDR3 length: 14 amino acids. The CDR3 loop is CASSLAGQGSEQFF. CDR3 coding DNA: TGTGCCAGCAGCTTAGCGGGACAGGGGTCAGAGCAGTTCTTC.

The chain combines TRBV5-6 with TRBJ2-4, with 10 bases lining up with TRBD1. CDR1 is SGHDT and CDR2 is YYEEEE in the germline V gene. This CDR3 contains 15 residues. Trimming took 4 bases from V and 8 from J; bases not matched to a gene: 9. CDR3 in amino acids: CASSPSTGGGDIQYF. CDR3 nucleotides: TGTGCCAGCAGCCCATCGACAGGGGGCGGGGACATTCAGTACTTC. The full variable domain, rest sourced from reference TRBV5-6 and TRBJ2-4, is DAGVTQSPTHLIKTRGQQVTLRCSPKSGHDTVSWYQQALGQGPQFIFQYYEEEERQRGNFPDRFSGHQFPNYSSELNVNALLLGDSALYLCASSPSTGGGDIQYFGAGTRLSVL.

The chain has TRBV5-4 and TRBJ2-7; 7 bases are shared with TRBD2. V trimming: 1 base; J trimming: 2 bases; junction bases outside the gene matches: 0. In germline, CDR1 is SGHNT, CDR2 YYREEE (reference sequence). The CDR3 totals 13 residues. For the CDR3, the DNA is TGTGCCAGCAGCTTGCGGGGGGCCTACGAGCAGTACTTC. Translated: CASSLRGAYEQYF.

The chain carries TRBV7-2 and TRBJ2-1; D uncertain. Germline V lookup: CDR1 SGHTA, CDR2 FQGNSA. The CDR3 runs 15 residues. The V gene lost 5 bases and the J gene lost 0 bases, with 11 bases spanning the gap. CDR3 residues: CASSPSLSSYNEQFF. The CDR3 coding sequence is TGTGCCAGCAGCCCAAGTTTGAGCTCCTACAATGAGCAGTTCTTC.

This chain uses TRBV5-1 with TRBJ2-3; D possibly corresponds to TRBD2 (5 bases). Germline lookup yields CDR1 SGHRS and CDR2 YFSETQ. This CDR3 is 14 amino acids long. V was pared by 5 bases and J by 4 bases, with 14 bases between. The CDR3 DNA reads as TGCGCCAGCAGGAATACTAGAGGCGCAGATACGCAGTATTTT. This translates into CASRNTRGADTQYF.

In its sample, this clone was seen once. V and J are TRBV14 and TRBJ1-3; the D gene is possibly TRBD1 (5 bases). CDR1 is SGHDN and CDR2 is FVKESK in the germline V gene. V dropped 0 bases and J dropped 9 bases, with 9 bases sitting between them. This CDR3 has 13 amino acids. As DNA, the CDR3 is TGTGCCAGCAGCCAAGAGGCGGGGGGCACCATATATTTT. Its protein product is CASSQEAGGTIYF.